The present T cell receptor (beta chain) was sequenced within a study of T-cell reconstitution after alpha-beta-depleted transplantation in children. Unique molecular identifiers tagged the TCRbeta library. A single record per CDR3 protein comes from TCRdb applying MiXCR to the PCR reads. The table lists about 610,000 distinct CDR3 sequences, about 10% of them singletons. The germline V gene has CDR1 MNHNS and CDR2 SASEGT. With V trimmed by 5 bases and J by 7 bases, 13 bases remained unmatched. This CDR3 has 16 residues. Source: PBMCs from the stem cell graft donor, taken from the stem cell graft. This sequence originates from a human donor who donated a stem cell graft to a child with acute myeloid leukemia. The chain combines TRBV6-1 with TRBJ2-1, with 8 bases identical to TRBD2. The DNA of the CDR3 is TGTGCCAGCAGTCAACCGCGGACGGGAGGGCTTAATGAGCAGTTCTTC. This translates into CASSQPRTGGLNEQFF.